This T cell receptor beta chain was captured by sequencing in a study of blood T cell repertoires in COVID-19. In the study overall: Spain, Italy and the United States supplied samples that represented acute and convalescent COVID-19. Sample material is recorded as cDNA or gDNA derived from T cells, B-cell-depleted T cells, or PBMCs.

Per the original methods: Using reference gene primer amplification, nucleated cell counts were estimated. Only in-frame clones appear in the TCRdb table, and some are missing; sequencing was by immunoSEQ multiplex PCR. Clonal size and the V and J genes are those of that table, whereas D and trimming came from the DNA. The sample comprises about 250,000 clones, about 90% of which are singletons, and about 6% rests with the top ten. Germline V gives CDR1 SGHDT, CDR2 YYEEEE. There are 15 residues in the CDR3. V was trimmed by 5 bases and J by 0 bases, leaving 11 bases between them. This receptor was identified in a woman aged 25 to 45 with acute COVID-19. The J gene is TRBJ1-4, the V gene TRBV5-6, with a tentative D call TRBD1 (6 bases). Sequencing used PBMCs or T cells enriched from blood (not recorded which). In DNA, the CDR3 is TGTGCCAGCAGACGTACAGGGACAACTAATGAAAAACTGTTTTTT. This encodes CASRRTGTTNEKLFF.